The 9 T cell receptor beta chains listed next were all sequenced from one sample in a study of blood T cell repertoires in COVID-19. Sequencing was performed with immunoSEQ multiplex PCR; in TCRdb, only in-frame clones are kept and a portion is missing. The table shows roughly 77,000 clones, with 76% occurring only once. Sequenced material: peripheral blood. These receptors all stem from a man in his fifties or sixties with COVID-19, enrolled during active disease.

The chain employs TRBV2 and TRBJ1-2; 7 positions match TRBD1. Germline lookup yields CDR1 SNHLY and CDR2 FYNNEI. The V gene end was trimmed by 5 bases and the J gene end by 5 bases; junction bases not matched to a gene: 11. The CDR3 loop spans 15 amino acids. The CDR3 DNA follows: TGTGCCAGCAGTATGCCGGGACAGTGGGGTTATGGCTACACCTTC. Translated: CASSMPGQWGYGYTF.

The chain uses TRBV24-1 and TRBJ2-4, with 9 bases fitting TRBD2. This CDR3 has 16 amino acids. In germline, CDR1 is KGHDR, CDR2 SFDVKD. V was clipped by 2 bases and J by 6 bases; unmatched bases: 7. The CDR3 protein is CATSDSRTSVSNIQYF. The CDR3 nucleotides read TGTGCCACCAGTGATTCGCGGACTAGCGTTTCAAACATTCAGTACTTC.

The CDR3 DNA reads TGTGCCAGCAGCTCGGGTCTCGTCGCCGGGGAGCTGTTTTTT. Translation: CASSSGLVAGELFF. V usage is TRBV3-1 (or the pseudogene TRBV3-2) and J usage is TRBJ2-2; no definite D call. Germline CDR1 LGHDT, CDR2 YNNKEL (reference sequence). Trimming removed 5 bases from V and 6 bases from J, with 13 bases in between. CDR3 length equals 14 residues.

The rearrangement joins TRBV19 to TRBJ1-2; the D gene is possibly TRBD1 (6 bases). From germline, CDR1 is LNHDA and CDR2 SQIVND (reference sequence). Trimming took off 10 bases at V and 2 bases at J, with 11 bases between the two ends. This CDR3 spans 12 amino acids. The CDR3: CATADRNYGYTF. For the CDR3, the DNA is TGTGCCACCGCCGACAGGAACTATGGCTACACCTTC.

J is TRBJ1-2 and V is TRBV2, with no clear D. Germline CDR1 and CDR2: SNHLY and FYNNEI. This CDR3 is 12 amino acids long. Trimming stripped 6 bases from V and 4 bases from J, with 9 bases between. As DNA, the CDR3 is TGTGCCAGCAGACCCAACAGCTATGGCTACACCTTC. Amino acid sequence: CASRPNSYGYTF.

This chain connects TRBV28 to TRBJ1-2; no clear D gene. V was cut by 5 bases and J by 8 bases, with 24 bases left in between. The germline gives CDR1 MDHEN, CDR2 SYDVKM. The CDR3 covers 16 residues. The CDR3 sequence is CASSTPPFVSSSGYTF. The CDR3 bases are TGTGCCAGCAGTACCCCCCCCTTTGTAAGTTCAAGCGGCTACACCTTC.

V is TRBV3-1 (or the pseudogene TRBV3-2) and J is TRBJ1-2; weak D call: TRBD1 (5 bases). CDR1 and CDR2 (germline): LGHDT, YNNKEL (reference sequence). The CDR3 totals 16 residues. V was clipped by 0 bases and J by 8 bases, with 19 bases between them. The CDR3 DNA reads as TGTGCCAGCAGCCAAGAAGGGTTCGGGGGATCAGGAGGCTACACCTTC. Residues: CASSQEGFGGSGGYTF.

The chain has TRBV11-3 and TRBJ2-7; D possibly corresponds to TRBD2 (5 bases). Deletions cut 1 base from V and 4 bases from J, with 14 bases between. Germline V gives CDR1 SGHNT, CDR2 YENEEA. The CDR3 is 15 residues long. The CDR3 here is CASSLGVGESYEQYF. DNA of the CDR3: TGTGCCAGCAGCTTAGGTGTCGGGGAGTCGTACGAGCAGTACTTC.

This chain uses TRBV12-5 with TRBJ2-7, with TRBD2 matching over 12 bases. Germline CDR1 reads LGHNT; CDR2 reads FRNRAP. This CDR3 is built from 16 residues. J gave up 5 bases and V 4 bases, and 9 bases lay outside the gene matches. CDR3 nucleotides: TGTGCTAGTGGTTCGCGGACTAGCGGGATATCCAACGAGCAGTACTTC. It translates to CASGSRTSGISNEQYF.